This T cell receptor beta chain was identified in a study of cytomegalovirus exposure and HLA in healthy donors. Study findings and constraints: Later analysis reportedly placed an Asian-associated ancestry cluster below the approximately 650-donor mean in N-insertions. In an earlier analysis, in 540 or so donors, most V segments appeared productive either ~90% or ~30% of the time. Per a later analysis, HLA-associated TCR beta chains showed more clonal expansion than other, equally common TCR beta chains.

The PCR had 60 Vbeta and 13 Jbeta primers. TCRdb keeps only in-frame clones here, not all; method: immunoSEQ multiplex PCR. Of some 81,000 clones in the sample, approximately 72% were seen once. With regard to this clone: Its antigen is currently unknown.

The V segment lost 2 bases and the J segment 2 bases; nucleotides outside the gene matches: 7. The CDR3 spans 15 residues. From germline, CDR1 is SGHKS and CDR2 YYEKEE (reference sequence). The sequence was collected from a woman aged 40 to 50 in good health and CMV-seropositive. The chain combines TRBV5-5 with TRBJ2-7, with 7 nucleotides matching TRBD2. Material: PBMCs. CDR3 region: CASSFQWGTTYEQYF. In DNA form, the CDR3 reads TGTGCCAGCAGCTTCCAGTGGGGGACTACCTACGAGCAGTACTTC.